This TCR beta chain was sequenced during a study of control samples from healthy donors and cancer patients. TCRdb keeps only in-frame clones here, not all; method: immunoSEQ multiplex PCR. The data hold about 170,000 clones, with 93% observed a single time. Sequencing was performed on blood. This sequence was found in a woman aged 60 to 75 in good health.

CDR3 coding DNA: TGTGCCAGCAGCGTCTCCACCGGACGGGGCAATCAGCCCCAGCATTTT. Encoded protein: CASSVSTGRGNQPQHF. This chain uses TRBV7-3 with TRBJ1-5, with no clear D. Germline-derived CDR1 and CDR2 are SGHTA and FQGTGA. CDR3 length equals 16 residues. With 5 bases removed from V and 2 bases from J, the gap between germline ends came to 16 bases.